A single sample is the source of the 18 T cell receptor beta chains below, sequenced in a study of blood T cell repertoires in COVID-19. TCRdb's copy holds only in-frame clones and misses some; the assay was immunoSEQ multiplex PCR. There are 120,000 to 150,000 clones in the sample; about four fifths occur only once, and around 1.6% lies in the top ten. Sequencing used peripheral blood. These receptors were collected from a human donor in a cohort sampled during active COVID-19.

The CDR3 DNA reads as TGTGCCAGCAGCCCTTGGGTTGGCGGGAGTGGTGGTTACGAGCAGTACTTC. Protein product: CASSPWVGGSGGYEQYF. The genes are TRBV3-1 (or the pseudogene TRBV3-2) and TRBJ2-7; the match to TRBD2 covers 7 bases. Germline trimming cut 4 bases from V and 4 bases from J; bases unmatched to any gene: 16. Germline CDR1 and CDR2: LGHDT and YNNKEL (reference sequence). The CDR3 runs to 17 residues.

In this sample, this clone turned up many times. The chain joins TRBV9 to TRBJ2-3; tentatively, D is TRBD1 (6 bases). Germline V gene sequence: CDR1 SGDLS, CDR2 YYNGEE. This CDR3 has 16 amino acids. Trimming stripped 4 bases from V and 1 base from J, with 16 bases between. DNA of the CDR3: TGTGCCAGCAGCCCCCTCCAGGGGCTGGGCACAGATACGCAGTATTTT. It is translated as CASSPLQGLGTDTQYF.

The gene calls are TRBV27 and TRBJ2-1, with 9 positions matching TRBD2. J lost 1 base, V lost 5 bases, and 6 bases had no gene match. Germline CDR1 is MNHEY and CDR2 is SMNVEV (reference sequence). The CDR3 totals 16 residues. The chain's CDR3 is CASSPSSGESYNEQFF. The DNA of the CDR3 is TGTGCCAGCAGTCCGTCTAGCGGGGAGTCCTACAATGAGCAGTTCTTC.

V usage is TRBV6-6 and J usage is TRBJ2-5, with D tentatively TRBD2 (5 bases). The CDR3 loop spans 16 amino acids. Germline-derived CDR1 and CDR2 are MNHNY and SVGAGI (reference sequence). Deletions cut 6 bases from V and 1 base from J, with 18 bases between. The CDR3 DNA is TGTGCCAGCAGCCCAGGTAGGAGGCTCCTCCAAGAGACCCAGTACTTC. It codes for CASSPGRRLLQETQYF.

The rearrangement uses TRBV28 and TRBJ2-1, with D unresolved. V shed 6 bases and J shed 7 bases, with 16 bases lying between them. The germline V gene encodes CDR1 MDHEN and CDR2 SYDVKM. The CDR3 loop spans 14 amino acids. This CDR3 reads CASSQATLRNEQFF. The CDR3 DNA reads as TGTGCCAGCAGCCAAGCTACCCTCCGGAATGAGCAGTTCTTC.

The chain uses TRBV5-4 and TRBJ1-2; D not certain. The CDR3 extends over 14 amino acids. Trimming removed 0 bases from V and 7 bases from J, with 13 bases in between. Germline V CDR1 and CDR2: SGHNT, YYREEE (reference sequence). Here the CDR3 reads CASSLDSPAGGYTF. CDR3 sequence (DNA): TGTGCCAGCAGCTTGGACTCCCCAGCAGGTGGCTACACCTTC.

The V call is TRBV24-1, the J call TRBJ2-5, with TRBD1 identical over 8 bases. This CDR3 has 14 residues. From germline, CDR1 is KGHDR and CDR2 SFDVKD. V was pared by 1 base and J by 5 bases, with 2 bases of the junction left unmatched. CDR3 sequence: CATSDLTGGETQYF. For the CDR3, the DNA is TGTGCCACCAGTGATTTAACAGGGGGGGAGACCCAGTACTTC.

CDR3 nucleotide sequence: TGTGCCAGCAGCTTAGATTTCAGGGGTTTTTCCTACAATGAGCAGTTCTTC. This sequence encodes CASSLDFRGFSYNEQFF. The rearrangement uses TRBV11-2 and TRBJ2-1; D is perhaps TRBD1 (6 bases). The CDR3 extends over 17 amino acids. In germline, CDR1 is SGHAT, CDR2 FQNNGV. V was cut by 0 bases and J by 1 base, with 13 bases left in between.

The chain uses TRBV6-2 or TRBV6-3 and TRBJ2-1; 16 bases align to TRBD2. Trimming removed 0 bases from V and 5 bases from J; junction bases left unmatched: 1. Germline V gene sequence: CDR1 MNHEY, CDR2 SVGEGT. This CDR3 comprises 17 residues. CDR3 amino acids: CASSYSGTSGRDNEQFF. CDR3 bases: TGTGCCAGCAGTTACTCGGGGACTAGCGGGAGGGACAATGAGCAGTTCTTC.

The J gene is TRBJ2-5, the V gene TRBV7-8; TRBD2 agrees at 10 bases. This CDR3 comprises 19 residues. Germline CDR1 is SGHVS and CDR2 is FQNEAQ. The junction had 17 bases not matched to a gene; V was cut back by 5 bases and J by 2 bases. The CDR3 spells CASSRSPSGRFYRQETQYF. CDR3 DNA: TGTGCCAGCAGCCGGTCTCCTAGCGGGAGATTCTATCGGCAAGAGACCCAGTACTTC.

J is TRBJ2-7 and V is TRBV23-1, with 10 bases identical to TRBD1. TRBV23-1 is an open reading frame, and its role is uncertain. CDR3 length equals 17 residues. The V and J ends lost 2 bases and 3 bases, in that order; junction bases with no gene match: 10. CDR3 DNA: TGCGCCAGCAGTCAACCGCCCGGACAGGGGGATTACTACGAGCAGTACTTC. Translated, it gives CASSQPPGQGDYYEQYF.

The chain has TRBV27 and TRBJ2-3; D is ambiguous. The length of the CDR3 is 15 residues. The germline V gene has CDR1 MNHEY and CDR2 SMNVEV (reference sequence). Deletions cut 2 bases from V and 4 bases from J, with 13 bases between. The CDR3 nucleotides are TGTGCCAGCAGTTTACGCAGGCTTCTGGCAGATACGCAGTATTTT. Its protein is CASSLRRLLADTQYF.

The gene calls are TRBV7-3 and TRBJ1-4; D not certain. Between the trimmed V and J ends, which lost 0 bases and 8 bases, there was a span of 10 bases. The CDR3 spans 14 residues. The germline CDR1 and CDR2 sequences are SGHTA and FQGTGA. The CDR3 region is CASSLTETPEKLFF. CDR3 in DNA: TGTGCCAGCAGCTTAACGGAGACGCCGGAAAAACTGTTTTTT. The variable domain in full, completed from reference TRBV7-3 and TRBJ1-4, reads GAGVSQTPSNKVTEKGKYVELRCDPISGHTALYWYRQSLGQGPEFLIYFQGTGAADDSGLPNDRFFAVRPEGSVSTLKIQRTERGDSAVYLCASSLTETPEKLFFGSGTQLSVL.

This clone came up a few times. J is TRBJ2-2 and V is TRBV6-2 or TRBV6-3; possible D gene TRBD2, 6 bases. Germline V gene sequence: CDR1 MNHEY, CDR2 SVGEGT. This CDR3 region has 16 residues. Deletions cut 2 bases from V and 3 bases from J, with 13 bases between. The DNA of the CDR3 is TGTGCCAGCAGTTACGGGCCCCTAGCGTACACCGGGGAGCTGTTTTTT. Encoded protein: CASSYGPLAYTGELFF.

The V and J genes are TRBV6-1 and TRBJ2-1; D is perhaps TRBD1 (6 bases). The V gene lost 3 bases and the J gene lost 2 bases, with 11 bases spanning the gap. Looked up from germline, CDR1 is MNHNS and CDR2 is SASEGT. The length of the CDR3 is 15 residues. CDR3 in DNA: TGTGCCAGCAGTGACAGGGGAATAGCCTACAATGAGCAGTTCTTC. Amino acid sequence: CASSDRGIAYNEQFF.

The chain uses TRBV10-3 and TRBJ2-6; D is uncertain. Trimming removed 10 bases from V and 0 bases from J, with 10 bases in between. This CDR3 is 14 amino acids long. Germline V gene sequence: CDR1 ENHRY, CDR2 SYGVKD. This CDR3 is CATSLSSGANVLTF. The CDR3 DNA reads as TGTGCCACCTCCTTGAGCTCTGGGGCCAACGTCCTGACTTTC.

The chain joins TRBV18 to TRBJ2-7, with 14 bases fitting TRBD2. The CDR3 is 16 residues long. V gave up 3 bases and J gave up 2 bases; unmatched junction bases: 3. CDR1 and CDR2 from the germline V gene are KGHSH and LQKENI. In DNA form, the CDR3 reads TGTGCCAGCTCACCGCGACTAGCGGGAGGGCCCTACGAGCAGTACTTC. It is translated as CASSPRLAGGPYEQYF.

The chain is built from TRBV5-4 and TRBJ1-1; D remains ambiguous. Germline-derived CDR1 and CDR2 are SGHNT and YYREEE (reference sequence). Trimming left V 0 bases short and J 7 bases short, with 7 bases between. CDR3 length: 12 residues. The CDR3 nucleotides read TGTGCCAGCAGCTTGGGCGGGATTGAAGCTTTCTTT. Translation gives CASSLGGIEAFF.